The 23 T cell receptor beta chains in this list originate from one sample, sequenced in a study of T cell repertoires in cytomegalovirus infection (dated by TCRdb to about 2019). Antigens for these TCRs are unknown. This sample was sequenced with an Illumina HiSeq 1500. TCRdb redid the processing of the public reads, applying fastp at Q25 and MiXCR, and retained in-frame beta chains. Every CDR3 protein is listed once, alongside the most common genes and DNA of its rows. A total of about 270,000 distinct CDR3 sequences appear in this sample, around 20% of them only once. The ten largest clones represent approximately 19% of the sample. This sample's treatment or condition label indicates: in vitro stimulation with specific CMV peptide epitopes to enrich CMV-specific T cells. This specimen consisted of cultured PBMCs, obtained from culture after CMV antigen stimulation. These receptors were collected from a human donor in good health (CMV status not recorded). Some clones in this sample may be carry-over from other donors' samples.

The J gene is TRBJ2-3, the V gene TRBV28; possibly TRBD2 for D (5 bases). The germline V and J ends were trimmed by 3 bases and 4 bases, with 14 bases remaining between them. Looked up from germline, CDR1 is MDHEN and CDR2 is SYDVKM. The CDR3 loop spans 15 amino acids. CDR3 in amino acids: CASSFEGVGSDTQYF. The CDR3 coding sequence is TGTGCCAGCAGTTTTGAGGGAGTTGGTTCAGATACGCAGTATTTT.

This clonotype was detected only a few times. The chain couples TRBV6-5 to TRBJ1-5, with D possibly TRBD1 on 6 matching bases. This CDR3 region has 15 residues. Trimming took 6 bases from V and 5 from J, leaving 17 bases between them. The germline V gene has CDR1 MNHEY and CDR2 SVGAGI. CDR3 sequence (DNA): TGTGCCAGCAGGCGCGCGGGAAGGGGGTATCAGCCCCAGCATTTT. Translation: CASRRAGRGYQPQHF.

This clonotype was recorded many times. V and J are TRBV5-6 and TRBJ2-7; no clear D. The CDR3 covers 13 residues. Trimming took off 0 bases at V and 2 bases at J, with 6 bases between the two ends. Germline-derived CDR1 and CDR2 are SGHDT and YYEEEE. CDR3: CASSLVSTYEQYF. For the CDR3, the DNA is TGTGCCAGCAGCTTGGTAAGCACCTACGAGCAGTACTTC.

This clonotype was observed many times. The rearrangement joins TRBV7-2 to TRBJ2-3; 9 bases align to TRBD2. From germline, CDR1 is SGHTA and CDR2 FQGNSA. The trim removed 11 bases at V and 3 bases at J, leaving 12 bases unmatched. This CDR3 is built from 15 residues. The CDR3 nucleotides are TGTGCCTGCAAGAGGGCTAGCGGGGTTACAGATACGCAGTATTTT. It codes for CACKRASGVTDTQYF.

V usage is TRBV5-6 and J usage is TRBJ2-6, with 9 positions matching TRBD1. Unmatched junction bases numbered 5, after V lost 0 bases and J lost 1 base. Germline V gene lookup returns CDR1 SGHDT and CDR2 YYEEEE. The CDR3 has 18 amino acids. For the CDR3, the DNA is TGTGCCAGCAGCTTGGAATTTGGACAGGGGTCTGGGGCCAACGTCCTGACTTTC. It specifies CASSLEFGQGSGANVLTF.

This chain joins TRBV7-2 and TRBJ2-3, with no clear D. The CDR3 has 13 amino acids. The germline CDR1 and CDR2 sequences are SGHTA and FQGNSA. Trimming cost V 3 bases and J 4 bases, with 8 bases left between them. The chain's CDR3 is CASSLDPSDTQYF. The CDR3 DNA follows: TGTGCCAGCAGCTTGGACCCGTCAGATACGCAGTATTTT.

This clonotype was seen at least ten times. The chain joins TRBV6-1 to TRBJ1-1; D is possibly TRBD1 (6 bases). Between the trimmed V and J ends, which lost 5 bases and 5 bases, there was a span of 12 bases. Germline V gene data show CDR1 as MNHNS and CDR2 as SASEGT. The CDR3 length is 13 residues. The CDR3 reads CASSQQGGTEAFF. The CDR3 bases are TGTGCCAGCAGTCAACAAGGGGGAACTGAAGCTTTCTTT.

In this sample, this clonotype turned up once. The chain combines TRBV20-1 with TRBJ2-7; D uncertain. Between the trimmed V and J ends, which lost 1 base and 5 bases, there was a span of 15 bases. This CDR3 region has 14 residues. Germline V gene data show CDR1 as DFQATT and CDR2 as SNEGSKA (reference sequence). The CDR3 sequence: CSARVPGLNNEQYF. DNA of the CDR3: TGCAGTGCTAGAGTCCCGGGCCTGAACAACGAGCAGTACTTC.

This clonotype was found many times. J is TRBJ1-5 and V is TRBV27; 7 positions match TRBD1. CDR3 length equals 15 residues. CDR1 is MNHEY and CDR2 is SMNVEV in the germline V gene (reference sequence). With V trimmed by 6 bases and J by 5 bases, 10 bases remained unmatched. This CDR3 is CASRPGTAIYQPQHF. CDR3 DNA sequence: TGTGCCAGCAGACCTGGGACAGCTATCTATCAGCCCCAGCATTTT.

J is TRBJ1-1 and V is TRBV11-3; 11 bases map to TRBD1. The CDR3 runs to 16 residues. Germline V CDR1 and CDR2: SGHNT, YENEEA. V trimming: 5 bases; J trimming: 5 bases; junction bases outside the gene matches: 10. The CDR3 here is CASSTTWTGGWTEAFF. The CDR3 coding sequence is TGTGCCAGCAGCACCACCTGGACAGGGGGCTGGACTGAAGCTTTCTTT.

There are a few counts of this clonotype. CDR3 DNA sequence: TGCAGTGTCCCTAGCGAGACTTTCACAGATACGCAGTATTTT. Protein product: CSVPSETFTDTQYF. This sequence joins TRBV20-1 and TRBJ2-3, with a weak D call TRBD2 (6 bases). CDR3 length: 14 residues. V shed 7 bases and J shed 2 bases, with 16 bases lying between them. Per germline, CDR1 DFQATT and CDR2 SNEGSKA (reference sequence).

In its sample, this clonotype was seen many times. The chain joins TRBV7-6 to TRBJ1-6; D gene uncertain. This CDR3 contains 14 residues. V was clipped by 5 bases and J by 7 bases, with 12 bases between them. Germline V CDR1 and CDR2: SGHVS, FNYEAQ. The chain's CDR3 is CASSPRASNSPLHF. The CDR3 bases are TGTGCCAGCAGCCCCCGGGCCTCAAATTCACCCCTCCACTTT.

There are many counts of this clonotype. The chain links TRBV11-2 to TRBJ2-7; no reliable D call. The CDR3 sequence is 14 residues long. V lost 0 bases to trimming and J lost 2 bases, with 8 bases between them. The V gene's germline CDR1 is SGHAT and CDR2 FQNNGV. CDR3 bases: TGTGCCAGCAGCTTAGAAGGCGCGGCCTACGAGCAGTACGTC. It is translated as CASSLEGAAYEQYV.

The chain is built from TRBV6-2 or TRBV6-3 and TRBJ1-2; D is ambiguous. Germline values: CDR1 MNHEY, CDR2 SVGEGT. The V and J ends lost 6 bases and 2 bases respectively, with 4 bases between them. CDR3 size: 11 residues. The CDR3 loop reads CASRRNYGYTF. In DNA form, the CDR3 reads TGTGCCAGCAGAAGAAACTATGGCTACACCTTC.

A few counts support this clonotype. The chain uses TRBV7-9 and TRBJ1-4, with TRBD1 matching over 7 bases. V was pared by 3 bases and J by 4 bases, with 5 bases of the junction left unmatched. Germline V gene lookup returns CDR1 SEHNR and CDR2 FQNEAQ (reference sequence). This CDR3 comprises 15 residues. CDR3: CASSFGDSLNEKLFF. As DNA, the CDR3 is TGTGCCAGCAGCTTTGGGGACAGTCTTAATGAAAAACTGTTTTTT. The entire variable domain, with the rest obtained from reference TRBV7-9 and TRBJ1-4, is as follows: DTGVSQNPRHKITKRGQNVTFRCDPISEHNRLYWYRQTLGQGPEFLTYFQNEAQLEKSRLLSDRFSAERPKGSFSTLEIQRTEQGDSAMYLCASSFGDSLNEKLFFGSGTQLSVL.

This clonotype has a handful of counts. The chain joins TRBV7-6 to TRBJ1-5; D unresolved. V gave up 5 bases and J gave up 0 bases, with 2 bases separating them. This CDR3 has 12 residues. CDR1 and CDR2 (germline): SGHVS, FNYEAQ. CDR3 DNA sequence: TGTGCCAGCAGCCATAGCAATCAGCCCCAGCATTTT. Its protein product is CASSHSNQPQHF.

This sequence joins TRBV20-1 and TRBJ2-3, with D possibly matching TRBD2 (6 bases). Trimming shortened V by 3 bases and J by 0 bases, and 10 bases separated the two germline ends. The germline CDR1 and CDR2 sequences are DFQATT and SNEGSKA (reference sequence). The CDR3 sequence is 14 residues long. This chain's CDR3 is CSARGGGSTDTQYF. The DNA for the CDR3 is TGCAGTGCTAGGGGCGGAGGGAGCACAGATACGCAGTATTTT.

The chain is built from TRBV12-3 or TRBV12-4 and TRBJ2-2, with D unresolved. V dropped 6 bases and J dropped 5 bases, with 10 bases sitting between them. The CDR3 covers 13 residues. CDR3 nucleotide sequence: TGTGCCAGCAGACGTCGTGAAACCGGGGAGCTGTTTTTT. Translating gives CASRRRETGELFF.

The chain carries TRBV6-5 and TRBJ1-5, with TRBD1 matching over 7 bases. The V segment lost 5 bases and the J segment 7 bases; nucleotides outside the gene matches: 8. CDR1 is MNHEY and CDR2 is SVGAGI in the germline V gene. The length of the CDR3 is 14 residues. CDR3 DNA: TGTGCCAGCAGTACGGGCAACAGGGGCCAGCCCCAGCATTTT. Residues: CASSTGNRGQPQHF.

This clonotype was detected ten times or more. The rearrangement joins TRBV7-3 to TRBJ2-7; TRBD2 is a possible D gene (5 bases). The CDR3 length is 13 residues. Trimming shortened V by 5 bases and J by 1 base, and 9 bases separated the two germline ends. Germline V gene sequence: CDR1 SGHTA, CDR2 FQGTGA. The CDR3 sequence: CASSPPGSYEQYF. CDR3 sequence (DNA): TGTGCCAGCAGCCCCCCGGGGTCCTACGAGCAGTACTTC.

The CDR3 DNA follows: TGTGCCAGCAGCCCAATACCCTCTCGAGGGAGGTATGGCTACACCTTC. This gives the protein CASSPIPSRGRYGYTF. This chain links TRBV7-2 with TRBJ1-2; D gene ambiguous. The CDR3 is 16 amino acids. V shed 5 bases and J shed 5 bases, with 21 bases lying between them. Germline V gene lookup returns CDR1 SGHTA and CDR2 FQGNSA.

This clonotype was seen a handful of times. The V and J genes are TRBV19 and TRBJ1-5, with D perhaps matching TRBD1 (6 bases). Trimming pared 7 bases from V and 6 bases from J, leaving 10 bases between. There are 12 residues in the CDR3. Germline loops: CDR1 LNHDA, CDR2 SQIVND (reference sequence). The CDR3 DNA reads TGTGCCAGTACTACAGGGCGTCAGCCCCAGCATTTT. It yields the protein CASTTGRQPQHF. The full variable domain, its missing parts supplied by reference TRBV19 and TRBJ1-5, is DGGITQSPKYLFRKEGQNVTLSCEQNLNHDAMYWYRQDPGQGLRLIYYSQIVNDFQKGDIAEGYSVSREKKESFPLTVTSAQKNPTAFYLCASTTGRQPQHFGDGTRLSIL.

The genes are TRBV28 and TRBJ1-2, with no clear D. In germline, CDR1 is MDHEN, CDR2 SYDVKM. The CDR3 totals 13 residues. V lost 8 bases to trimming and J lost 4 bases, with 14 bases between them. The CDR3 DNA reads TGTGCCAGCTCCCTGATGGGCGCCTATGGCTACACCTTC. As protein: CASSLMGAYGYTF.